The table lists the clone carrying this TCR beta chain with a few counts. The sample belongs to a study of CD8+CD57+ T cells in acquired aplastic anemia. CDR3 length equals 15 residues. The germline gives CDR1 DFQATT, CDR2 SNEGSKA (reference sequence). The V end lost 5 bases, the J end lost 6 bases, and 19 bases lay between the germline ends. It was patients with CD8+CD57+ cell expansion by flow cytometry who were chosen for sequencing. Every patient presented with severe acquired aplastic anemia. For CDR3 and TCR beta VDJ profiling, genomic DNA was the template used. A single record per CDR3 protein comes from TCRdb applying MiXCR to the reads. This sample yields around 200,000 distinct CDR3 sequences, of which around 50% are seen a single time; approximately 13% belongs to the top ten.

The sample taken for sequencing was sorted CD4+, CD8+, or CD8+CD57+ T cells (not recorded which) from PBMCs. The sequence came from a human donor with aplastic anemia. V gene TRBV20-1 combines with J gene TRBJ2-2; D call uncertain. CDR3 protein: CSAPIPDAAAGELFF. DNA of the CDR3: TGCAGTGCTCCCATTCCGGACGCCGCCGCCGGGGAGCTGTTTTTT.